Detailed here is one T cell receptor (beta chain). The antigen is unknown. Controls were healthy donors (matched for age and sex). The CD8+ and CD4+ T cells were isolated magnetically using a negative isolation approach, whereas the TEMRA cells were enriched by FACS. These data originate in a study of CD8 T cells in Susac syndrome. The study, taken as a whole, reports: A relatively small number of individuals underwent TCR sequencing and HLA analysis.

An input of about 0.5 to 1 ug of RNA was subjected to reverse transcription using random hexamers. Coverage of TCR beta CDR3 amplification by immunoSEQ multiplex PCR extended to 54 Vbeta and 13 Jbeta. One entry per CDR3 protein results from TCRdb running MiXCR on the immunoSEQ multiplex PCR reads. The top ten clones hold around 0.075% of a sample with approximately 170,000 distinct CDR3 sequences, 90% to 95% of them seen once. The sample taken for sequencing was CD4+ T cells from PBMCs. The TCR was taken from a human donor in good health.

DNA for the CDR3: TGTGCCAGTAGGGGGACAGGGGAGGGAGAGACCCAGTACTTC. This sequence encodes CASRGTGEGETQYF. This chain uses TRBV19 with TRBJ2-5; 10 nucleotides agree with TRBD1. The CDR3 has 14 amino acids. Per the germline V gene, CDR1 is LNHDA and CDR2 is SQIVND (reference sequence). V gave up 6 bases and J gave up 4 bases; unmatched junction bases: 5.